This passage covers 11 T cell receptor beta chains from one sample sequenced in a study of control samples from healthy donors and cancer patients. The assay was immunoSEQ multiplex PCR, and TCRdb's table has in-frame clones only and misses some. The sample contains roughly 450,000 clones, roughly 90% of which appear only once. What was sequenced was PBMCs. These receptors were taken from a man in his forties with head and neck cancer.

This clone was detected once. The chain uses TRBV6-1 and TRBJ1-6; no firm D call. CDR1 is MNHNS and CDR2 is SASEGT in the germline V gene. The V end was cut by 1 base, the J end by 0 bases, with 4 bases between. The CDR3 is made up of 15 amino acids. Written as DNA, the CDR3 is TGTGCCAGCAGTGAAGAGAGCTCCTATAATTCACCCCTCCACTTT. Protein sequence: CASSEESSYNSPLHF.

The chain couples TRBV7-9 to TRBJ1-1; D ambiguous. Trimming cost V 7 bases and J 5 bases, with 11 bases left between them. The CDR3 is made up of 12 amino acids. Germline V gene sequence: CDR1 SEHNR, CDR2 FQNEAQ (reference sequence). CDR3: CASNEPYTEAFF. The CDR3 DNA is TGTGCCAGCAACGAACCATATACTGAAGCTTTCTTT.

Written as DNA, the CDR3 is TGTGCCAGCTCACCAGAGGAAATTAGTACGCAGTATTTT. This encodes CASSPEEISTQYF. The rearrangement uses TRBV18 and TRBJ2-3, with D unresolved. V was shortened by 2 bases and J by 8 bases, with 11 bases between the two germline ends. The germline CDR1 and CDR2 sequences are KGHSH and LQKENI. The CDR3 has 13 amino acids.

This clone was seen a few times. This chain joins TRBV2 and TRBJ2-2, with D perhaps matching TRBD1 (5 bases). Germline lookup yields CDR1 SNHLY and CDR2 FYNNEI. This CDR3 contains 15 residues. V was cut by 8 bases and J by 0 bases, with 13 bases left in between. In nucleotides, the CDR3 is TGTGCCAGCGGGCGCCAAGGGGCGAACACCGGGGAGCTGTTTTTT. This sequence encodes CASGRQGANTGELFF.

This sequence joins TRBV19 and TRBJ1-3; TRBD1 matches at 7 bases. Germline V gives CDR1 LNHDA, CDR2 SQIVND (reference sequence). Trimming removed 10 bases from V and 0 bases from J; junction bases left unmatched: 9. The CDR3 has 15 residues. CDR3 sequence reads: CATSGQDLSGNTIYF. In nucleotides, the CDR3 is TGTGCCACCTCCGGACAGGACCTCTCTGGAAACACCATATATTTT.

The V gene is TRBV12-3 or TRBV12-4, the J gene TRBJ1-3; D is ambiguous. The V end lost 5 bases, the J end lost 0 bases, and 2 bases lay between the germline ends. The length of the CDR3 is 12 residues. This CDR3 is CASSNSGNTIYF. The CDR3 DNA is TGTGCCAGCAGTAACTCTGGAAACACCATATATTTT.

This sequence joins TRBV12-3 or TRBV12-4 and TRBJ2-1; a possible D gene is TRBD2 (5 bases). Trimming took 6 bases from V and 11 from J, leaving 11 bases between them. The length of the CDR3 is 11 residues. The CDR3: CASSRGSKQFF. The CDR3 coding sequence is TGTGCCAGCAGCCGAGGGAGCAAGCAGTTCTTC.

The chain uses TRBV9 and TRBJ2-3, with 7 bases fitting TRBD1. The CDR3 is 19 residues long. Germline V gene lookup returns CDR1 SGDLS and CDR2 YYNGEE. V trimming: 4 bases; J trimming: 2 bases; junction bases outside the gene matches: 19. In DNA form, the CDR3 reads TGTGCCAGCAGCCCTTTACGAGGGGGCCTACTAGTCTACACAGATACGCAGTATTTT. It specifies CASSPLRGGLLVYTDTQYF.

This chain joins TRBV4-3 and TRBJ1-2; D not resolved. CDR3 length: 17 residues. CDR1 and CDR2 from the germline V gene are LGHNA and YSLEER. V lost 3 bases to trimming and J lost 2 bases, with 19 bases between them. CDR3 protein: CASSQNVQVKGNYGYTF. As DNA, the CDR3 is TGCGCCAGCAGCCAGAACGTCCAGGTCAAAGGCAACTATGGCTACACCTTC.

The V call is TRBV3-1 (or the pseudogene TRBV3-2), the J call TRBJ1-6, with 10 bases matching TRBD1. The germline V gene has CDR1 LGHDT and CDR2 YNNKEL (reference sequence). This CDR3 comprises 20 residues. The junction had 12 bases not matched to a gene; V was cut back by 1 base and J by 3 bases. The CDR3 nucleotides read TGTGCCAGCAGCCAAGCGAGAAGAGACAGGGGGCACAGCTATAATTCACCCCTCCACTTT. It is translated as CASSQARRDRGHSYNSPLHF.

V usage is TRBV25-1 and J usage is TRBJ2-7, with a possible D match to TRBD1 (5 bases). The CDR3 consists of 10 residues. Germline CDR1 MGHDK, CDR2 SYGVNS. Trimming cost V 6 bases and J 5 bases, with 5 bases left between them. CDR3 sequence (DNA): TGTGCCAGCAGAGGGGACGAGCAGTACTTC. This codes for CASRGDEQYF.